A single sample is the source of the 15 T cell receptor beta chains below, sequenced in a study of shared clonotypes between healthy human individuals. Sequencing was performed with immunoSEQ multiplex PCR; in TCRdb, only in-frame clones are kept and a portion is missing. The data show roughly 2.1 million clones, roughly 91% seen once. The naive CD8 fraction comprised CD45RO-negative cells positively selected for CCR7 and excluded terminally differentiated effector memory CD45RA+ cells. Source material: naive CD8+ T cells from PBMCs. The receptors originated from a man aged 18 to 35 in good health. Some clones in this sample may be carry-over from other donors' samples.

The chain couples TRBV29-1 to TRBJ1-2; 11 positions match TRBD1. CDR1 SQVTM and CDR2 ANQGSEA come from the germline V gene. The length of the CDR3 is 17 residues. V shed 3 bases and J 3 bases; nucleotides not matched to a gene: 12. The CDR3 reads CSVDDRTGGESYYGYTF. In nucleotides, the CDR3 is TGCAGCGTTGATGACCGGACAGGGGGCGAATCGTACTATGGCTACACCTTC. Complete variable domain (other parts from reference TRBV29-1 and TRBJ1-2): SAVISQKPSRDICQRGTSLTIQCQVDSQVTMMFWYRQQPGQSLTLIATANQGSEATYESGFVIDKFPISRPNLTFSTLTVSNMSPEDSSIYLCSVDDRTGGESYYGYTFGSGTRLTVV.

The CDR3 sequence is CASSLGTGNTEAFF. The CDR3 nucleotides are TGTGCCAGCAGCTTAGGTACAGGGAACACTGAAGCTTTCTTT. This chain connects TRBV7-8 to TRBJ1-1; weak D call: TRBD1 (5 bases). V lost 1 base and J 1 base, leaving 7 bases between the germline ends. This CDR3 spans 14 amino acids. Germline CDR1 and CDR2: SGHVS and FQNEAQ.

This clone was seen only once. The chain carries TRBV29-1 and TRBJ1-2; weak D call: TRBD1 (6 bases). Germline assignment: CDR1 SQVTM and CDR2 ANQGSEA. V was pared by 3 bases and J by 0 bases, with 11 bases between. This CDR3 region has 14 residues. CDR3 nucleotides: TGCAGCGTTGAGGAGAGGGGGACTAACTATGGCTACACCTTC. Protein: CSVEERGTNYGYTF.

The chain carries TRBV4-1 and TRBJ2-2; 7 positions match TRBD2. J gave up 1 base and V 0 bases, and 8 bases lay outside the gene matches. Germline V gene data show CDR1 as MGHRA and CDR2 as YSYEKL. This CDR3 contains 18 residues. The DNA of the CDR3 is TGCGCCAGCAGCCAAGATGGGGTGAGCGGGGTGAACACCGGGGAGCTGTTTTTT. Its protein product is CASSQDGVSGVNTGELFF.

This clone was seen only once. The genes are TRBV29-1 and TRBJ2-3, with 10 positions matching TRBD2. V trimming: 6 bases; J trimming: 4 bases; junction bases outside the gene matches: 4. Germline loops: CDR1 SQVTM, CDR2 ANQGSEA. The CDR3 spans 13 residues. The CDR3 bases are TGCAGCGTAATAGCGGGAGGTCCAGATACGCAGTATTTT. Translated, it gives CSVIAGGPDTQYF.

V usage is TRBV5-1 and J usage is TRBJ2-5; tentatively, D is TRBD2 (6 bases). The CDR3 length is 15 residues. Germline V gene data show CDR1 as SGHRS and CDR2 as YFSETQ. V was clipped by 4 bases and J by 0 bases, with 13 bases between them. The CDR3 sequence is CASSPYGGYQETQYF. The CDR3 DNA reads TGCGCCAGCAGCCCCTATGGGGGGTACCAAGAGACCCAGTACTTC.

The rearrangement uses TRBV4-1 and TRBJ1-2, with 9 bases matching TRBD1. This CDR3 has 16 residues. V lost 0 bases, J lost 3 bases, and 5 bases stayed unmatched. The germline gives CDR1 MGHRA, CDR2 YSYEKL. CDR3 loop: CASSQDRGQGDYGYTF. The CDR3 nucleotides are TGCGCCAGCAGCCAAGATCGGGGACAGGGTGACTATGGCTACACCTTC.

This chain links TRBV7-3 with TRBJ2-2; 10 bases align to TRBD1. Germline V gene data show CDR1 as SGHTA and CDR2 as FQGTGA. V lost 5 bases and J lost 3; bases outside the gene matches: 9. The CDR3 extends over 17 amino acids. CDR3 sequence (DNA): TGTGCCAGCAGCACCACCGGGACAGGGGTTCACACCGGGGAGCTGTTTTTT. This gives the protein CASSTTGTGVHTGELFF.

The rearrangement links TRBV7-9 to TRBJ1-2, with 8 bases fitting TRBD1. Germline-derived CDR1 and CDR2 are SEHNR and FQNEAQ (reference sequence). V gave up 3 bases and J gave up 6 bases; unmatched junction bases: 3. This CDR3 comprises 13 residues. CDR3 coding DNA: TGTGCCAGCAGCTTCCAGGGGGCGGATGGCTACACCTTC. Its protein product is CASSFQGADGYTF.

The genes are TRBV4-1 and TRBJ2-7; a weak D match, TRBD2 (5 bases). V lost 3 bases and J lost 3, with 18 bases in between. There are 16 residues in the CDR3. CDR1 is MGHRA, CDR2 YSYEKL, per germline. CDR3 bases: TGCGCCAGCAGCCAGGCATCGGGTTATCGGGGCTACGAGCAGTACTTC. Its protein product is CASSQASGYRGYEQYF.

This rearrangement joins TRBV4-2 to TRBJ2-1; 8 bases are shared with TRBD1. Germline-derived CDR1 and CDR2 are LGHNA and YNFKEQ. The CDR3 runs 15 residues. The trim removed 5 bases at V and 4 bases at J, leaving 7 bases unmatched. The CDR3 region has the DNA TGTGCCAGCAGCTCCAGGCAGGGGGCTTACAATGAGCAGTTCTTC. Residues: CASSSRQGAYNEQFF.

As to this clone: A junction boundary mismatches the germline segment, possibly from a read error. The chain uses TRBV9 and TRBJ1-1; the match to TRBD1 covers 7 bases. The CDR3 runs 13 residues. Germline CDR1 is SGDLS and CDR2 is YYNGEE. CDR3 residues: CASSVAPRQGPEF. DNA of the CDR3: TGTGCCAGCAGCGTAGCGCCGAGACAGGGACCGGAGTTT.

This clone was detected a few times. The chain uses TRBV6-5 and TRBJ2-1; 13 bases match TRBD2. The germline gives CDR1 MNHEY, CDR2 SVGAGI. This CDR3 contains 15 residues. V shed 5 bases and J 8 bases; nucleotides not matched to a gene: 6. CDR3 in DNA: TGTGCCAGCAGTACGGGACTAGCGGGATTTGATGAGCAGTTCTTC. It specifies CASSTGLAGFDEQFF.

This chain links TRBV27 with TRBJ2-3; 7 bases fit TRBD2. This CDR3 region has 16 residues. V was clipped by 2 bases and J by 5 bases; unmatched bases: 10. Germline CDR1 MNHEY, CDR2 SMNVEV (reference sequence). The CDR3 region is CASSLLGTKSLDTQYF. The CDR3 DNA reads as TGTGCCAGCAGTTTACTGGGGACTAAGTCACTAGATACGCAGTATTTT.

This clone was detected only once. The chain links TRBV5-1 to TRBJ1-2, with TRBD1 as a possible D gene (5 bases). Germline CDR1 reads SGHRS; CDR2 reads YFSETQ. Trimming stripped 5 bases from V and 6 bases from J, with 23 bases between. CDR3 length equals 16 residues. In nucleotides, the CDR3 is TGCGCCAGCAGACGATCTTATCAAGGAAGGGGAGATGGCTACACCTTC. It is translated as CASRRSYQGRGDGYTF.